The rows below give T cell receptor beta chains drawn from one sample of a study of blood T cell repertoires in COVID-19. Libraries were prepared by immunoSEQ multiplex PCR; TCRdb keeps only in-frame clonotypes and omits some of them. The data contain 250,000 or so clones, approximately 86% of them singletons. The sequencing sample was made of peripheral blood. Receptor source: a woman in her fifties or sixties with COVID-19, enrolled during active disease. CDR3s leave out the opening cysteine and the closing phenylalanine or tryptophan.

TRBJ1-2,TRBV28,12,ASSPGPGGYGYT
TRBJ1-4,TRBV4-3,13,ASSQVSTGDEKLF
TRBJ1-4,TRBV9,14,ASSVGRRDSLEKLF
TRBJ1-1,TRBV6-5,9,ASRSKTEAF
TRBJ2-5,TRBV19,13,ASSLGGRAGETQY
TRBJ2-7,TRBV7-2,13,ASSQNRVASYEQY
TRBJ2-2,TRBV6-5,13,ASSLLAANTGELF
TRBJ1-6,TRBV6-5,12,ASKASSYNSPLH
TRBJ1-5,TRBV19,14,ASTPRAGGSNQPQH
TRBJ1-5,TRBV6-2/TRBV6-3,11,ASSYLDGRPQH
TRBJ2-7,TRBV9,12,ASSVTGGAYEQY
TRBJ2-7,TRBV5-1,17,ASSFTGTGKPGGSYEQY
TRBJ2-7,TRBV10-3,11,AISESGTAEQY
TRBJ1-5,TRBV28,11,ASSRNRARPQH
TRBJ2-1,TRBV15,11,ATSRTQGYEQF
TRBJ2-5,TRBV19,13,ASRKLAGGPETQY
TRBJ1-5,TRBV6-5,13,ASSPDSLGNQPQH
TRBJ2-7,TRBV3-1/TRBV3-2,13,ASSRRLAGIYEQY
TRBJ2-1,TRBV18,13,ASSPRQGEYNEQF
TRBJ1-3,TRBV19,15,ASSTQTTGIGVDTIY
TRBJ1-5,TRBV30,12,AWSAGVSNQPQH
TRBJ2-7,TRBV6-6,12,ASKISGYSYEQY
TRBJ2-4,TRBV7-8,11,ASSLSGRNIQY
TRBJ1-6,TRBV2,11,ASSRNSQTPLH
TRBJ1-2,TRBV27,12,ASSPERGGYGYT
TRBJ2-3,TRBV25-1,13,ASSILASSTDTQY
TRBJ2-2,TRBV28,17,ASSHSFRDRVLLAGELF
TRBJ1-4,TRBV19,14,ASSLLGAGSEEKLF
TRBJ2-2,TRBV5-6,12,ASSPTGRLGELF
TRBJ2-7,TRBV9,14,ASSVAPRAGYNEQY
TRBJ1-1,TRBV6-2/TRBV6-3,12,ASSYVSGRVEAF
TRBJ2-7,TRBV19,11,ASSLRGTYEQY
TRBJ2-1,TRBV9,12,ASSEYGLHNEQF
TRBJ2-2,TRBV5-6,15,ASSLAGRGLNTGELF
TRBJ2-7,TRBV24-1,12,ATSVSGSGYEQY
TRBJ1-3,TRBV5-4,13,ASSKDSSSGNTIY
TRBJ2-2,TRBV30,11,AWSVRGNGELF
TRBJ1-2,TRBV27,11,ASSLSWAGGYT
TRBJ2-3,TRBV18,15,ASSLDPTGGGTDTQY
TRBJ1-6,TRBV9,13,ASSFLADNNSPLH
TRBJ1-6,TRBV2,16,ASSRTGTGSSYNSPLH
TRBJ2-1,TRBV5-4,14,ASSFGTSGSYNEQF
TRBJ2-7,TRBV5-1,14,ASSSRDRDFSYEQY
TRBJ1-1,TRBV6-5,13,ASSRGQGLGTEAF
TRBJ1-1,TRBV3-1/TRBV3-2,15,ASSPIGTGAPNTEAF
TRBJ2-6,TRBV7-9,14,ASSPRGLSGANVLT
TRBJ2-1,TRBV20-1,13,SASSGGSSYNEQF
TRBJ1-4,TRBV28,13,ASAAWGRQEEKLF
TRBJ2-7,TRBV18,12,ASSPLQGVYEQY
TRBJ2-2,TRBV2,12,ASRQGRATGELF
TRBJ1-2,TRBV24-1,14,ATSEAGTGRRSGYT
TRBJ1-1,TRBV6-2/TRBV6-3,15,ASSYSKGQQGRAEAF
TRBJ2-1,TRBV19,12,ASRPRWANNEQF
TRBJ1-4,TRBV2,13,ASRTSEGRNEKLF
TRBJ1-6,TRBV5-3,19,ARSLRTSTGRDTSYNSPLH
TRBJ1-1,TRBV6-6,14,ASSPTPDQGSSEAF
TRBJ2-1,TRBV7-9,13,ASSRLAGHYNEQF